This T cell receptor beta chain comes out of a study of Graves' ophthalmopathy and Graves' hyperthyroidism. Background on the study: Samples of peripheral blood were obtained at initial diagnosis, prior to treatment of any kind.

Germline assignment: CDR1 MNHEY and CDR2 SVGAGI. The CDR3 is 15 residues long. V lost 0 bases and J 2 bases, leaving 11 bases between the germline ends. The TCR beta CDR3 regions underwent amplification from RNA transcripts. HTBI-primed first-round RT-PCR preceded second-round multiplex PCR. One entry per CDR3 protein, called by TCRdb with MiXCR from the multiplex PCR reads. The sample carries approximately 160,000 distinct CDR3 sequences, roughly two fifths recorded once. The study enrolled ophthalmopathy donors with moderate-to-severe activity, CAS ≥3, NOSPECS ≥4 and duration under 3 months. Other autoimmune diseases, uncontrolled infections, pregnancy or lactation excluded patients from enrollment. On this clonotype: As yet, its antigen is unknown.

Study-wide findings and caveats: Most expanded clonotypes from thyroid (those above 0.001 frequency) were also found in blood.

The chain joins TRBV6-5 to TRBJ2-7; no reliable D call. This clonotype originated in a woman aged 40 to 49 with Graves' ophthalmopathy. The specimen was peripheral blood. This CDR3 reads CASSYSRVQAYEQYF. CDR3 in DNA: TGTGCCAGCAGTTACTCCCGGGTTCAAGCCTACGAGCAGTACTTC.